A single sample is the source of the 9 T cell receptor beta chains below, sequenced in a study of STAT5B mutations in CD4+ large granular lymphocyte leukemia. TCRdb keeps only in-frame clones here, not all; method: immunoSEQ multiplex PCR. This table holds some 34,000 clones, roughly 76% found once. The sample was CD4+ T cells from blood buffy coats. Receptor source: a human donor in good health.

V gene TRBV11-2 combines with J gene TRBJ2-1; 10 bases are shared with TRBD2. Germline V CDR1 and CDR2: SGHAT, FQNNGV. The CDR3 is 18 residues long. V was clipped by 0 bases and J by 4 bases; unmatched bases: 9. The CDR3 sequence is CASSLDRGLAEIYNEQFF. DNA of the CDR3: TGTGCCAGCAGCTTAGATCGAGGACTAGCGGAAATTTACAATGAGCAGTTCTTC.

The J gene is TRBJ1-1, the V gene TRBV6-6, with D hard to call. The V and J ends lost 0 bases and 8 bases respectively, with 10 bases between them. Germline-derived CDR1 and CDR2 are MNHNY and SVGAGI (reference sequence). This CDR3 spans 13 amino acids. CDR3 coding DNA: TGTGCCAGCAGTTACTCGATGGGTGTCGAAGCTTTCTTT. The encoded protein is CASSYSMGVEAFF.

The chain recombines TRBV27 with TRBJ1-2; TRBD1 agrees at 11 bases. CDR1 and CDR2 from the germline V gene are MNHEY and SMNVEV (reference sequence). CDR3 size: 11 residues. After removal of 6 bases from V and 11 bases from J, the junction contained 2 bases not matched to a gene. The CDR3 region has the DNA TGTGCCAGCAGGGGACAGGGGGAATACACCTTC. Residues: CASRGQGEYTF.

For the CDR3, the DNA is TGCGCCAGCAGCCAAGATGATGAACAGAGTGGAAACACCATATATTTT. Its translation: CASSQDDEQSGNTIYF. V is TRBV4-3 and J is TRBJ1-3; D is unresolved. Germline V gives CDR1 LGHNA, CDR2 YSLEER. The CDR3 loop spans 16 amino acids. The ends were cut back, 0 bases at V and 3 bases at J, with 12 bases in the middle.

This rearrangement joins TRBV19 to TRBJ2-7; TRBD1 agrees at 7 bases. Unmatched junction bases numbered 19, after V lost 7 bases and J lost 4 bases. Germline lookup yields CDR1 LNHDA and CDR2 SQIVND (reference sequence). This CDR3 comprises 17 residues. This CDR3 is CASTPDRAPLGRYEQYF. CDR3 DNA: TGTGCCAGTACTCCAGACAGGGCGCCCCTAGGAAGGTACGAGCAGTACTTC. Using reference TRBV19 and TRBJ2-7 for the parts outside the CDR3, the full variable domain is DGGITQSPKYLFRKEGQNVTLSCEQNLNHDAMYWYRQDPGQGLRLIYYSQIVNDFQKGDIAEGYSVSREKKESFPLTVTSAQKNPTAFYLCASTPDRAPLGRYEQYFGPGTRLTVT.

This sequence joins TRBV7-2 and TRBJ2-7; 7 bases fit TRBD1. This CDR3 is 14 amino acids long. The germline CDR1 and CDR2 sequences are SGHTA and FQGNSA. The V and J ends lost 4 bases and 4 bases, in that order; junction bases with no gene match: 7. CDR3 protein: CASSSPTGSYEQYF. CDR3 in DNA: TGTGCCAGCAGCTCACCGACAGGGTCGTACGAGCAGTACTTC.

The sample holds one count of this clone. The gene calls are TRBV19 and TRBJ1-1, with D hard to call. V shed 0 bases and J shed 5 bases, with 22 bases lying between them. There are 18 residues in the CDR3. Germline assignment: CDR1 LNHDA and CDR2 SQIVND (reference sequence). DNA of the CDR3: TGTGCCAGTAGTATAGATCTATTTCGGGCAGGTCAATCGACTGAAGCTTTCTTT. This encodes CASSIDLFRAGQSTEAFF.

The J gene is TRBJ2-7, the V gene TRBV7-2; TRBD2 aligns across 13 bases. Germline lookup yields CDR1 SGHTA and CDR2 FQGNSA. There are 19 residues in the CDR3. V lost 1 base, J lost 1 base, and 10 bases stayed unmatched. This CDR3 reads CASSLVGSRLAGGSYEQYF. The CDR3 coding sequence is TGTGCCAGCAGCTTAGTAGGTAGTCGACTAGCGGGAGGTTCCTACGAGCAGTACTTC.

The CDR3 DNA reads TGTGCCAGTAGTAAAGGACAGGGGGCAGATACGCAGTATTTT. Its protein is CASSKGQGADTQYF. This sequence joins TRBV19 and TRBJ2-3; 10 positions match TRBD1. V shed 4 bases and J 4 bases; nucleotides not matched to a gene: 2. Germline V CDR1 and CDR2: LNHDA, SQIVND (reference sequence). The CDR3 runs to 14 residues.